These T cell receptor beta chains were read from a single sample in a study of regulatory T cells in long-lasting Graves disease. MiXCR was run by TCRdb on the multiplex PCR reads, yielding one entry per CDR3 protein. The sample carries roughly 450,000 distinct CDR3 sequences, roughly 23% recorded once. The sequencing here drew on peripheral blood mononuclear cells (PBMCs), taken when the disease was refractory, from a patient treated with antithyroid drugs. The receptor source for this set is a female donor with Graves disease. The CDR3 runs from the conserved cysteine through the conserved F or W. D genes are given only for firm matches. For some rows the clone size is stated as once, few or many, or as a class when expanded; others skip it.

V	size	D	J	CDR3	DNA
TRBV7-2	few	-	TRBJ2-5	CASSPQGGWETQYF	TGTGCCAGCAGCCCCCAGGGGGGCTGGGAGACCCAGTACTTC
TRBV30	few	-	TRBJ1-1	CAWRGRGDTEAFF	TGTGCCTGGAGGGGGCGAGGGGACACTGAAGCTTTCTTT
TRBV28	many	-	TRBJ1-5	CASSWPISGNQPQHF	TGTGCCAGCAGTTGGCCTATCTCGGGCAATCAGCCCCAGCATTTT
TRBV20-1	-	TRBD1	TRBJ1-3	CSARRRDRESVGNTIYF	TGCAGTGCTAGACGCCGGGACAGGGAATCCGTCGGAAACACCATATATTTT
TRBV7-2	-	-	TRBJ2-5	CASSLSPYQETQYF	TGTGCCAGCAGCCTCAGTCCCTATCAAGAGACCCAGTACTTC
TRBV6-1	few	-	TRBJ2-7	CASSSQGGRYEQYF	TGTGCCAGCAGCTCCCAGGGGGGACGGTACGAGCAGTACTTC
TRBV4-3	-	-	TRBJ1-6	CASSQTARSPLHF	TGCGCCAGCAGCCAGACAGCTCGGTCACCCCTCCACTTT
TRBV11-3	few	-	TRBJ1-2	CASSLGSAAANYGYTF	TGTGCCAGCAGCTTAGGGTCGGCTGCTGCTAACTATGGCTACACCTTC
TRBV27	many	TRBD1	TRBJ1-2	CASSLTGEDGYTF	TGTGCCAGCAGTTTAACAGGGGAGGACGGCTACACCTTC
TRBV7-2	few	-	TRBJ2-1	CASSLRSNEQFF	TGTGCCAGCAGCTTAAGGAGCAATGAGCAGTTCTTC
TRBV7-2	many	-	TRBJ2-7	CASSLAVGSSYEQYF	TGTGCCAGCAGCTTAGCGGTCGGAAGCTCCTACGAGCAGTACTTC
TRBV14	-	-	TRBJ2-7	CASSPGLLEPLQYF	TGTGCCAGCAGCCCGGGTTTGCTTGAACCCTTGCAGTACTTC
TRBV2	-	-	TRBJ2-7	CASSEARDKYF	TGTGCCAGCAGTGAAGCGCGGGACAAGTACTTC
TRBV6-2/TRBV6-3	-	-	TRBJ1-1	CASSYGSRNGEAFF	TGTGCCAGCAGTTACGGGAGCCGCAATGGTGAAGCTTTCTTT
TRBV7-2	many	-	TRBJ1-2	CATPGSNYGYTF	TGTGCCACCCCCGGCTCCAACTATGGCTACACCTTC
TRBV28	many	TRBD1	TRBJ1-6	CASSWGQGTSPLHF	TGTGCCAGCAGTTGGGGACAGGGGACTTCACCCCTCCACTTT
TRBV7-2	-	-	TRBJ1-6	CASSQDLIDSNNSPLHF	TGTGCCAGCAGCCAAGATCTCATTGACAGCAATAATTCACCCCTCCACTTT
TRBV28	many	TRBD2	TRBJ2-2	CASSLLAGVGTGELFF	TGTGCCAGCAGTTTATTAGCGGGAGTTGGAACCGGGGAGCTGTTTTTT
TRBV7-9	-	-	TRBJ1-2	CASSPVARGRALNYGYTF	TGTGCCAGCAGCCCCGTAGCCAGGGGCCGAGCCCTAAACTATGGCTACACCTTC
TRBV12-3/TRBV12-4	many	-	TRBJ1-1	CASSPHPNTEAFF	TGTGCCAGCAGTCCCCACCCGAACACTGAAGCTTTCTTT
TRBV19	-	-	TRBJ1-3	CASVASGNTIYF	TGTGCCAGCGTAGCGTCTGGAAACACCATATATTTT
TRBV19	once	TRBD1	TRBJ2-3	CASSTGGTGVGDTQYF	TGTGCCAGTAGTACAGGCGGGACAGGGGTTGGAGATACGCAGTATTTT
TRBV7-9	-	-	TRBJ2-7	CASSLSTALAREQYF	TGTGCCAGCAGCTTATCGACGGCTCTAGCGAGAGAGCAGTACTTC
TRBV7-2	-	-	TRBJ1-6	CASSLGAPGQRNSPLHF	TGTGCCAGCAGCTTAGGGGCTCCGGGACAACGAAATTCACCCCTCCACTTT
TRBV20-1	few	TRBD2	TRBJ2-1	CSAHSGDEQFF	TGCAGTGCTCATAGCGGGGATGAGCAGTTCTTC
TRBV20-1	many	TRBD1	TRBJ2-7	CSVPGQGSEQYF	TGCAGTGTCCCGGGACAGGGGAGCGAGCAGTACTTC
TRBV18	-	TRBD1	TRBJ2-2	CASSPSRTGTTGELFF	TGTGCCAGCTCACCCTCCCGGACAGGGACCACCGGGGAGCTGTTTTTT
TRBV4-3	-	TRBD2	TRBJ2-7	CASSQRLAGEGEQYF	TGCGCCAGCAGCCAAAGACTAGCGGGAGAAGGTGAGCAGTACTTC
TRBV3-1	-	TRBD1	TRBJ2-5	CASSQTTRRGPGQTQYF	TGTGCCAGCAGCCAAACCACCCGCAGGGGGCCAGGGCAGACCCAGTACTTC
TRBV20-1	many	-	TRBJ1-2	CSAQEGNYGYTF	TGCAGTGCACAGGAGGGGAACTATGGCTACACCTTC
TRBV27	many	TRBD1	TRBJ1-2	CASSSEWGQGSYTF	TGTGCCAGCAGTTCCGAATGGGGACAGGGAAGCTACACCTTC
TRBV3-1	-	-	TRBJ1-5	CASSQESRGQPQHF	TGTGCCAGCAGCCAAGAAAGCCGGGGACAGCCCCAGCATTTT
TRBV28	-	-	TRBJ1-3	CASSTGSGNTIYF	TGTGCCAGCAGTACAGGGTCAGGAAACACCATATATTTT
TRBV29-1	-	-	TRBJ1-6	CSVEAGTKGSPLHF	TGCAGCGTTGAGGCAGGAACGAAAGGATCACCCCTCCACTTT
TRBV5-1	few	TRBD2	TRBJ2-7	CASSTYLHDWTSGSSYEQYF	TGCGCCAGCAGCACTTATCTTCACGATTGGACTAGCGGAAGCTCCTACGAGCAGTACTTC
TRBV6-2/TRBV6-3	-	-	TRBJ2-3	CASSYGSTDTQYF	TGTGCCAGCAGTTATGGTAGCACAGATACGCAGTATTTT
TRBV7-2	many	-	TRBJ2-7	CASSLFTVSYEQYF	TGTGCCAGCAGCTTATTCACGGTCTCCTACGAGCAGTACTTC
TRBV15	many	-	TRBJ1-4	CATSRGPTTNEKLFF	TGTGCCACCAGCAGAGGACCCACAACTAATGAAAAACTGTTTTTT
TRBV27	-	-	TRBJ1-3	CASRPSGSGNTIYF	TGTGCCAGCAGGCCGAGTGGCTCTGGAAACACCATATATTTT
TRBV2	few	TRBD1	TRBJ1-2	CASATGGHGYTF	TGTGCCAGCGCTACAGGGGGCCATGGCTACACCTTC
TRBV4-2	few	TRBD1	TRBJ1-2	CASKAILRQGNYGYTF	TGTGCCAGCAAAGCGATATTACGACAGGGTAACTATGGCTACACCTTC
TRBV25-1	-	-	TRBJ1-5	CASSLGFNQPQHF	TGTGCCAGCAGCTTGGGTTTCAATCAGCCCCAGCATTTT
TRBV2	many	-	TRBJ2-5	CASRGQGVETQYF	TGTGCCAGCAGGGGACAAGGCGTGGAGACCCAGTACTTC
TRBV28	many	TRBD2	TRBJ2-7	CASSPPQREPTYEQYF	TGTGCCAGCAGTCCCCCACAGCGGGAGCCTACCTACGAGCAGTACTTC
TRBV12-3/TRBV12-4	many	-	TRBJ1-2	CASSLGLGGYTF	TGTGCCAGCAGTCTCGGACTCGGAGGCTACACCTTC
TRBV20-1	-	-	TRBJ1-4	CSARDEGKLFF	TGCAGTGCTAGAGATGAAGGAAAACTGTTTTTT
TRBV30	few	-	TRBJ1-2	CAWSEGGARGYTF	TGTGCCTGGAGTGAAGGGGGGGCCCGCGGCTACACCTTC
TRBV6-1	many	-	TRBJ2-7	CASSPWTAQGYEQYF	TGTGCCAGCAGTCCTTGGACAGCCCAAGGATACGAGCAGTACTTC
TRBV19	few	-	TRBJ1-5	CASSRSPDQPQHF	TGTGCCAGTAGCCGGAGCCCCGATCAGCCCCAGCATTTT
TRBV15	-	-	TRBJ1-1	CATSPGGTLNTEAFF	TGTGCCACCAGCCCGGGTGGGACATTGAACACTGAAGCTTTCTTT
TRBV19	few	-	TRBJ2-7	CASSISGWSYEQYF	TGTGCCAGTAGTATATCGGGTTGGAGTTACGAGCAGTACTTC